Presented here are 29 T cell receptor beta chains from one specimen sequenced in a study of T-cell reconstitution after alpha-beta-depleted transplantation in children. This sample's TCRbeta library carried unique molecular identifier barcodes. TCRdb re-called the PCR reads through MiXCR, storing one row per CDR3 protein. This sample has approximately 500,000 distinct CDR3 sequences, with over 9.5% found just once. The sequences come from PBMCs, collected before TCRalphabeta/CD19-depleted stem cell transplant. The receptors were gathered from a child between 2 and 9 years old with inherited bone marrow failure, due to receive a stem cell transplant.

This clonotype was counted a single time. This chain links TRBV5-5 with TRBJ1-5; the D gene is possibly TRBD1 (5 bases). The ends were cut back, 1 base at V and 2 bases at J, with 10 bases in the middle. The CDR3 is 15 residues long. Germline V lookup: CDR1 SGHKS, CDR2 YYEKEE (reference sequence). The CDR3 coding sequence is TGTGCCAGCAGCTTGTCCTGGGGGGGCAATCAGCCCCAGCATTTT. This translates into CASSLSWGGNQPQHF.

This clonotype was seen ten or more times. The chain is built from TRBV29-1 and TRBJ2-4; D not resolved. V gave up 6 bases and J gave up 0 bases, with 6 bases separating them. Per germline, CDR1 SQVTM and CDR2 ANQGSEA. The CDR3 has 12 amino acids. The CDR3: CSVGLAKNIQYF. For the CDR3, the DNA is TGCAGCGTAGGGCTAGCCAAAAACATTCAGTACTTC.

This clonotype showed up many times. V gene TRBV27 combines with J gene TRBJ2-1, with 9 bases aligning to TRBD2. The J segment lost 2 bases and the V segment lost 5 bases, leaving 1 base of the junction unmatched. Germline CDR1 reads MNHEY; CDR2 reads SMNVEV (reference sequence). This CDR3 contains 14 residues. CDR3 protein: CASSLAGTYNEQFF. DNA of the CDR3: TGTGCCAGCAGTCTAGCGGGAACCTACAATGAGCAGTTCTTC.

This clonotype was observed many times. The V and J genes are TRBV6-2 or TRBV6-3 and TRBJ2-7; TRBD1 is a possible D gene (5 bases). With 0 bases removed from V and 4 bases from J, the gap between germline ends came to 13 bases. CDR1 is MNHEY and CDR2 is SVGEGT in the germline V gene. The CDR3 contains 15 residues. As DNA, the CDR3 is TGTGCCAGCAGTTACTCGCCCAGGGTTCCTTACGAGCAGTACTTC. Protein sequence: CASSYSPRVPYEQYF.

This clonotype was detected only a few times. This rearrangement joins TRBV4-1 to TRBJ2-7; tentatively, D is TRBD2 (6 bases). Trimming removed 3 bases from V and 7 bases from J, with 19 bases in between. Germline V gives CDR1 MGHRA, CDR2 YSYEKL. The length of the CDR3 is 15 residues. CDR3 in amino acids: CASSHAGTRAGEQYF. CDR3 DNA sequence: TGCGCCAGCAGCCATGCCGGGACTCGGGCTGGGGAGCAGTACTTC.

The J gene is TRBJ2-2, the V gene TRBV20-1, with D possibly being TRBD1 or TRBD2 (5 bases each). This CDR3 has 13 amino acids. Trimming removed 3 bases at V and 5 bases at J, with 10 bases between. Germline values: CDR1 DFQATT, CDR2 SNEGSKA (reference sequence). The CDR3 spells CSARGVSTGELFF. DNA of the CDR3: TGCAGTGCTAGGGGGGTGTCGACCGGGGAGCTGTTTTTT.

This clonotype was recorded many times. CDR3 loop: CASSQQGAEGGAEAFF. The CDR3 bases are TGCGCCAGCAGCCAACAGGGGGCTGAGGGAGGGGCTGAAGCTTTCTTT. The V and J genes are TRBV4-3 and TRBJ1-1; the match to TRBD1 covers 8 bases. There are 16 residues in the CDR3. V was clipped by 2 bases and J by 6 bases; unmatched bases: 11. The V gene's germline CDR1 is LGHNA and CDR2 YSLEER.

This clonotype was counted at least ten times. The chain joins TRBV28 to TRBJ2-3; D may be TRBD2 (6 bases). CDR3 length: 15 amino acids. The germline V and J ends were trimmed by 2 bases and 0 bases, with 9 bases remaining between them. CDR1 is MDHEN and CDR2 is SYDVKM in the germline V gene. The CDR3, as DNA: TGTGCCAGCAGTTTACTCGGGACTAGCACAGATACGCAGTATTTT. Its protein is CASSLLGTSTDTQYF.

The table lists this clonotype with many counts. The V gene is TRBV20-1, the J gene TRBJ2-7, with a tentative D call TRBD2 (5 bases). Germline V lookup: CDR1 DFQATT, CDR2 SNEGSKA (reference sequence). The CDR3 totals 13 residues. Trimming took off 2 bases at V and 5 bases at J, with 13 bases between the two ends. CDR3 bases: TGCAGTGCTAGAACTAGTTTGTTCGACGAGCAGTACTTC. It is translated as CSARTSLFDEQYF.

V usage is TRBV4-3 and J usage is TRBJ2-7; 7 nucleotides agree with TRBD2. The germline V gene encodes CDR1 LGHNA and CDR2 YSLEER. Trimming cost V 5 bases and J 0 bases; bases outside gene matches: 4. CDR3 length equals 14 residues. The CDR3 bases are TGCGCCAGCAGCTCCGGGACTACCTCCTACGAGCAGTACTTC. Its protein product is CASSSGTTSYEQYF.

There are many counts of this clonotype. The V and J genes are TRBV28 and TRBJ1-5; D gene ambiguous. Germline values: CDR1 MDHEN, CDR2 SYDVKM. The CDR3 totals 14 residues. Trimming shortened V by 3 bases and J by 7 bases, and 13 bases separated the two germline ends. CDR3 sequence reads: CASSFSFRSQPQHF. The CDR3 DNA reads TGTGCCAGCAGTTTTTCCTTCCGAAGCCAGCCCCAGCATTTT. Based on the CDR3 plus reference TRBV28 and TRBJ1-5, the full variable domain is DVKVTQSSRYLVKRTGEKVFLECVQDMDHENMFWYRQDPGLGLRLIYFSYDVKMKEKGDIPEGYSVSREKKERFSLILESASTNQTSMYLCASSFSFRSQPQHFGDGTRLSIL.

This clonotype was counted ten times or more. This rearrangement joins TRBV4-3 to TRBJ2-7, with a weak D call TRBD2 (6 bases). The V gene's germline CDR1 is LGHNA and CDR2 YSLEER. The CDR3 extends over 15 amino acids. With 0 bases removed from V and 7 bases from J, the gap between germline ends came to 16 bases. The CDR3, as DNA: TGCGCCAGCAGCCAAGATCTTCCGGGAGCAGGAGAGCAGTACTTC. Translated, it gives CASSQDLPGAGEQYF.

This clonotype was seen repeatedly, ten times or more. The gene calls are TRBV12-3 or TRBV12-4 and TRBJ1-6, with 8 bases aligning to TRBD1. V lost 8 bases to trimming and J lost 7 bases; unmatched junction nucleotides: 10. The CDR3 length is 15 residues. The chain's CDR3 is CASQGQAVDNSPLHF. For the CDR3, the DNA is TGTGCCAGCCAGGGACAGGCCGTCGACAATTCACCCCTCCACTTT.

Many counts were recorded for this clonotype. The gene calls are TRBV20-1 and TRBJ1-5; 7 nucleotides align to TRBD1. Germline assignment: CDR1 DFQATT and CDR2 SNEGSKA (reference sequence). The CDR3 totals 16 residues. V trimming: 0 bases; J trimming: 4 bases; junction bases outside the gene matches: 9. CDR3 sequence (DNA): TGCAGTGCTAGAGATCTCATCAGGGGGAGTAATCAGCCCCAGCATTTT. Translation gives CSARDLIRGSNQPQHF.

This clonotype has at least ten counts. The chain combines TRBV7-2 with TRBJ2-5, with TRBD2 matching over 7 bases. Per the germline V gene, CDR1 is SGHTA and CDR2 is FQGNSA. This CDR3 region has 12 residues. V lost 5 bases and J lost 7; bases outside the gene matches: 4. CDR3 sequence: CASSRTSWTQYF. The DNA of the CDR3 is TGTGCCAGCAGCCGGACTAGTTGGACCCAGTACTTC.

This clonotype was detected only a few times. The rearrangement uses TRBV7-9 and TRBJ2-2; TRBD1 agrees at 8 bases. In germline, CDR1 is SEHNR, CDR2 FQNEAQ (reference sequence). The CDR3 spans 17 residues. V was clipped by 3 bases and J by 3 bases; unmatched bases: 9. The CDR3 DNA reads TGTGCCAGCAGCTTCCGTCGGGGACAGGAGTACACCGGGGAGCTGTTTTTT. Encoded protein: CASSFRRGQEYTGELFF.

This rearrangement joins TRBV27 to TRBJ2-5, with 7 nucleotides matching TRBD1. CDR1 and CDR2 (germline): MNHEY, SMNVEV (reference sequence). The CDR3 extends over 13 amino acids. Trimming at V came to 7 bases and at J to 2 bases, leaving 4 bases not matched to a gene. The CDR3 nucleotides read TGTGCCAGCACCCGGGACAGACAAGAGACCCAGTACTTC. Translated, it gives CASTRDRQETQYF.

This clonotype was counted ten times or more. CDR3 loop: CASSFDSYDGYTF. DNA of the CDR3: TGTGCCAGCAGTTTTGACAGCTACGATGGCTACACCTTC. The chain recombines TRBV7-9 with TRBJ1-2; perhaps TRBD1 as D (5 bases). The CDR3 extends over 13 amino acids. From germline, CDR1 is SEHNR and CDR2 FQNEAQ (reference sequence). V shed 6 bases and J shed 6 bases, with 14 bases lying between them. The full variable domain, rest sourced from reference TRBV7-9 and TRBJ1-2, is DTGVSQNPRHKITKRGQNVTFRCDPISEHNRLYWYRQTLGQGPEFLTYFQNEAQLEKSRLLSDRFSAERPKGSFSTLEIQRTEQGDSAMYLCASSFDSYDGYTFGSGTRLTVV.

A remark on this clonotype: One junction end does not reproduce the germline sequence, and a read error may be involved. This chain links TRBV7-4 with TRBJ2-1, with 16 bases matching TRBD2. Germline V CDR1 and CDR2: SGHVT, SQSDAQ. This CDR3 region has 19 residues. CDR3 region: CACSPYGTSGRASYNEQFF. CDR3 nucleotides: TGTGCCTGCAGCCCCTATGGGACTAGCGGGAGGGCATCCTACAATGAGCAGTTCTTC. The whole variable domain, remainder taken from reference TRBV7-4 and TRBJ2-1, is GAGVSQSPRYKVAKRGRDVALRCDSISGHVTLYWYRQTLGQGSEVLTYSQSDAQRDKSGRPSGRFSAERPERSVSTLKIQRTEQGDSAVYLCACSPYGTSGRASYNEQFFGPGTRLTVL.

A remark on this clonotype: A much larger clone differs by one base, so this may be a read error. This chain's CDR3 is CSVGRLAGQETQYF. The CDR3, as DNA: TGCAGCGTTGGGCGACTAGCGGGCCAAGAGACCCAGTACTTC. The chain has TRBV29-1 and TRBJ2-5; 10 bases line up with TRBD2. Germline V gene sequence: CDR1 SQVTM, CDR2 ANQGSEA. This CDR3 is built from 14 residues. V shed 4 bases and J 1 base; nucleotides not matched to a gene: 3. Full variable domain (outside the CDR3, taken from reference TRBV29-1 and TRBJ2-5): SAVISQKPSRDICQRGTSLTIQCQVDSQVTMMFWYRQQPGQSLTLIATANQGSEATYESGFVIDKFPISRPNLTFSTLTVSNMSPEDSSIYLCSVGRLAGQETQYFGPGTRLLVL.

This clonotype was recorded at least ten times. This chain links TRBV20-1 with TRBJ2-7; D ambiguous. Germline lookup yields CDR1 DFQATT and CDR2 SNEGSKA (reference sequence). This CDR3 region has 13 residues. Trimming cost V 6 bases and J 0 bases, with 12 bases left between them. CDR3 amino acids: CSAPEPASYEQYF. The CDR3 DNA reads as TGCAGTGCCCCGGAACCTGCCTCCTACGAGCAGTACTTC.

This clonotype was seen many times. The chain recombines TRBV20-1 with TRBJ1-6, with D unclear. This CDR3 has 18 amino acids. Deletions cut 1 base from V and 2 bases from J, with 18 bases between. Germline V gene data show CDR1 as DFQATT and CDR2 as SNEGSKA (reference sequence). Here the CDR3 DNA reads TGCAGTGCTAGAGTTGGTGGGTCGGAGTCCCCCTATAATTCACCCCTCCACTTT. Translating gives CSARVGGSESPYNSPLHF.

The V call is TRBV7-2, the J call TRBJ2-2, with 7 nucleotides matching TRBD1. J was trimmed by 0 bases and V by 5 bases; bases with no gene match: 9. There are 17 residues in the CDR3. Looked up from germline, CDR1 is SGHTA and CDR2 is FQGNSA. DNA of the CDR3: TGTGCCAGCAGCCCGCGAATGACAGGGCCGAACACCGGGGAGCTGTTTTTT. It yields the protein CASSPRMTGPNTGELFF. The full variable domain, in which reference TRBV7-2 and TRBJ2-2 provide the parts outside the CDR3, is GAGVSQSPSNKVTEKGKDVELRCDPISGHTALYWYRQSLGQGLEFLIYFQGNSAPDKSGLPSDRFSAERTGGSVSTLTIQRTQQEDSAVYLCASSPRMTGPNTGELFFGEGSRLTVL.

This clonotype was recorded many times. V is TRBV5-1 and J is TRBJ2-3; D remains unclear. The CDR3 extends over 14 amino acids. Germline loops: CDR1 SGHRS, CDR2 YFSETQ. V was clipped by 1 base and J by 4 bases, with 10 bases between them. CDR3 protein: CASSLKVISDTQYF. The CDR3, as DNA: TGCGCCAGCAGCTTGAAAGTTATCTCAGATACGCAGTATTTT.

This clonotype was found many times. An end of the junction does not agree with germline; a read error may underlie this. The chain couples TRBV5-1 to TRBJ2-7, with a weak D call TRBD1 (5 bases). The length of the CDR3 is 13 residues. Germline V gene data show CDR1 as SGHRS and CDR2 as YFSETQ. The DNA for the CDR3 is TGTGCCAGCAGCTTGGGGCAGGTCTACGAGCAGTACTTC. Protein: CASSLGQVYEQYF.

This clonotype was counted a few times. This chain joins TRBV27 and TRBJ1-5; D ambiguous. Looked up from germline, CDR1 is MNHEY and CDR2 is SMNVEV (reference sequence). V dropped 2 bases and J dropped 0 bases, with 17 bases sitting between them. The length of the CDR3 is 18 residues. The CDR3 is CASSLRPHSSHSNQPQHF. The CDR3 nucleotides read TGTGCCAGCAGTTTACGGCCCCACTCGTCCCATAGCAATCAGCCCCAGCATTTT.

This clonotype was observed at least ten times. The V gene is TRBV10-3, the J gene TRBJ2-1; 8 nucleotides agree with TRBD2. The CDR3 length is 15 residues. V trimming: 2 bases; J trimming: 0 bases; junction bases outside the gene matches: 0. Germline CDR1 is ENHRY and CDR2 is SYGVKD. CDR3 sequence: CAISEGLASYNEQFF. For the CDR3, the DNA is TGTGCCATCAGTGAGGGACTAGCCTCCTACAATGAGCAGTTCTTC.

This clonotype was found many times. This sequence joins TRBV24-1 and TRBJ2-3, with 7 nucleotides matching TRBD2. This CDR3 has 15 residues. V was clipped by 12 bases and J by 4 bases; unmatched bases: 15. Germline V gives CDR1 KGHDR, CDR2 SFDVKD. CDR3 coding DNA: TGTGCCCCCTCCGGAAGCCTAGCGGCCCCAGATACGCAGTATTTT. This sequence encodes CAPSGSLAAPDTQYF.

This clonotype was counted ten times or more. This sequence joins TRBV4-3 and TRBJ2-5; perhaps TRBD1 as D (5 bases). V shed 1 base and J shed 5 bases, with 11 bases lying between them. The length of the CDR3 is 14 residues. Germline V gives CDR1 LGHNA, CDR2 YSLEER. This CDR3 reads CASSQAGPGETQYF. In nucleotides, the CDR3 is TGCGCCAGCAGCCAAGCAGGCCCAGGGGAGACCCAGTACTTC.